What follows are 14 T cell receptor beta chains derived from one specimen sequenced in a study of Graves' ophthalmopathy and Graves' hyperthyroidism. Amplifying from RNA transcripts, the study obtained TCR beta CDR3 regions. An opening RT-PCR round employed HTBI primers and preceded a second-round multiplex PCR. TCRdb analysed the multiplex PCR reads with MiXCR anew, one entry per CDR3 protein. The table shows over a million distinct CDR3 sequences, with 35% to 45% occurring only once. Specimen: peripheral blood or thyroid tissue (not recorded which). These receptors were collected from an adult man with Graves' hyperthyroidism.

CDR3 sequence (DNA): TGTGCCAGCAGCGACCGGACTAGCGGGGAGTGGACAGATACGCAGTATTTT. Protein product: CASSDRTSGEWTDTQYF. This chain uses TRBV7-6 with TRBJ2-3, with TRBD2 matching 12 bases. CDR1 SGHVS and CDR2 FNYEAQ come from the germline V gene. The V segment lost 5 bases and the J segment 3 bases; nucleotides outside the gene matches: 9. CDR3 length equals 17 residues.

This rearrangement joins TRBV6-2 or TRBV6-3 to TRBJ2-7; the D gene is possibly TRBD1 (5 bases). Germline assignment: CDR1 MNHEY and CDR2 SVGEGT. V lost 2 bases to trimming and J lost 6 bases, with 8 bases between them. The CDR3 length is 12 residues. The CDR3 reads CASSYRQGEQYF. CDR3 nucleotides: TGTGCCAGCAGTTACAGGCAGGGCGAGCAGTACTTC.

The chain combines TRBV12-3 or TRBV12-4 with TRBJ1-1; D ambiguous. V was clipped by 5 bases and J by 4 bases, with 26 bases between them. The CDR3 is 18 amino acids. The CDR3, as DNA: TGTGCCAGCAGTCCCCAACCCGGACCGGGTCGTGGGCCCACTGAAGCTTTCTTT. Translated, it gives CASSPQPGPGRGPTEAFF.

As concerns this clonotype: This could be a read error, since a much larger clone is one nucleotide away. The chain has TRBV2 and TRBJ1-5; possibly TRBD1 for D (5 bases). Germline CDR1 and CDR2: SNHLY and FYNNEI. The CDR3 consists of 14 residues. The CDR3 loop reads CASVRDGGNQLQHF. The CDR3 DNA sequence: TGTGCCAGCGTCCGGGACGGGGGGAATCAGCTCCAGCATTTT.

This clonotype was seen a few times. V usage is TRBV28 and J usage is TRBJ2-5; D perhaps matches TRBD1 (6 bases). The CDR3 runs to 15 residues. Trimming removed 5 bases at V and 6 bases at J, with 19 bases between. CDR1 is MDHEN and CDR2 is SYDVKM in the germline V gene. CDR3 DNA: TGTGCCAGCAGTCCAGGCAGGGGCAGGGGAAAGACCCAGTACTTC. It yields the protein CASSPGRGRGKTQYF. Full variable domain (missing parts from reference TRBV28 and TRBJ2-5): DVKVTQSSRYLVKRTGEKVFLECVQDMDHENMFWYRQDPGLGLRLIYFSYDVKMKEKGDIPEGYSVSREKKERFSLILESASTNQTSMYLCASSPGRGRGKTQYFGPGTRLLVL.

In this sample, this clonotype turned up many times. The chain combines TRBV5-1 with TRBJ1-2; maybe TRBD1 (6 bases). CDR1 is SGHRS and CDR2 is YFSETQ in the germline V gene. The CDR3 covers 16 residues. Trimming removed 0 bases from V and 4 bases from J, with 16 bases in between. CDR3 nucleotides: TGCGCCAGCAGCTTGGAGGGGGGCGGCGGTTCCTATGGCTACACCTTC. The encoded protein is CASSLEGGGGSYGYTF.

V is TRBV7-8 and J is TRBJ1-1, with unresolved D. CDR3 size: 14 residues. Germline CDR1 and CDR2: SGHVS and FQNEAQ. V was pared by 5 bases and J by 3 bases, with 13 bases between. In DNA form, the CDR3 reads TGTGCCAGCAGCCCGTACTTGGTGGACACTGAAGCTTTCTTT. Protein product: CASSPYLVDTEAFF.

In regard to this clonotype: The junction departs from the called germline gene at one end, perhaps through a read error. The chain uses TRBV12-3 or TRBV12-4 and TRBJ2-6, with 8 positions matching TRBD1. The CDR3 spans 13 residues. CDR3 bases: TGTGCCAGCAAGAAGGACAGGGCTAACGTCCTGACTTTC. It codes for CASKKDRANVLTF.

The V gene is TRBV15, the J gene TRBJ2-5, with 9 positions matching TRBD2. Trimming took 8 bases from V and 9 from J; bases not matched to a gene: 13. From germline, CDR1 is LNHNV and CDR2 YYDKDF (reference sequence). The CDR3 contains 14 residues. CDR3 DNA: TGTGCCACCGACAACGCGGGGGGGAAGGAGCCCCAGTACTTC. Its translation is CATDNAGGKEPQYF.

This clonotype was seen only a few times. The chain uses TRBV19 and TRBJ2-2; D unresolved. Germline loops: CDR1 LNHDA, CDR2 SQIVND (reference sequence). V was trimmed by 9 bases and J by 4 bases, leaving 15 bases between them. The CDR3 loop spans 14 amino acids. The chain's CDR3 is CASDSRTGTGELFF. DNA of the CDR3: TGTGCCAGCGACTCAAGAACGGGCACCGGGGAGCTGTTTTTT. Using reference TRBV19 and TRBJ2-2 for the parts outside the CDR3, the full variable domain is DGGITQSPKYLFRKEGQNVTLSCEQNLNHDAMYWYRQDPGQGLRLIYYSQIVNDFQKGDIAEGYSVSREKKESFPLTVTSAQKNPTAFYLCASDSRTGTGELFFGEGSRLTVL.

This clonotype was counted many times. The chain joins TRBV12-3 or TRBV12-4 to TRBJ2-7, with a possible D match to TRBD2 (5 bases). V was clipped by 7 bases and J by 3 bases, with 13 bases between them. This CDR3 has 13 residues. As DNA, the CDR3 is TGTGCCAGCACCCAAGGACTTAACTACGAGCAGTACTTC. Translating it yields CASTQGLNYEQYF.

This clonotype was observed a single time. The J gene is TRBJ1-1, the V gene TRBV7-8; TRBD1 matches at 8 bases. The CDR3 is 12 residues long. The V gene's germline CDR1 is SGHVS and CDR2 FQNEAQ. Trimming removed 7 bases from V and 10 bases from J; junction bases left unmatched: 8. CDR3 loop: CASKQGEFGAFF. The CDR3 DNA is TGTGCCAGCAAACAGGGGGAGTTCGGAGCTTTCTTT. Full variable domain (outside the CDR3, taken from reference TRBV7-8 and TRBJ1-1): GAGVSQSPRYKVAKRGQDVALRCDPISGHVSLFWYQQALGQGPEFLTYFQNEAQLDKSGLPSDRFFAERPEGSVSTLKIQRTQQEDSAVYLCASKQGEFGAFFGQGTRLTVV.

The chain combines TRBV12-3 or TRBV12-4 with TRBJ2-6; D is perhaps TRBD1 (6 bases). V shed 2 bases and J shed 2 bases, with 10 bases lying between them. This CDR3 has 16 amino acids. This CDR3 reads CASSLFEGAGANVLTF. The CDR3 coding sequence is TGTGCCAGCAGTTTATTTGAGGGGGCTGGGGCCAACGTCCTGACTTTC.

The J gene is TRBJ2-3, the V gene TRBV7-3, with D perhaps matching TRBD1 or TRBD2 (5 bases each). Trimming pared 2 bases from V and 3 bases from J, leaving 21 bases between. Per the germline V gene, CDR1 is SGHTA and CDR2 is FQGTGA. The CDR3 totals 18 residues. Here the CDR3 reads CASSLWSTGTPGTDTQYF. The CDR3 DNA sequence: TGTGCCAGCAGCTTATGGTCCACCGGGACCCCAGGGACAGATACGCAGTATTTT. Full variable domain (remainder filled in from reference TRBV7-3 and TRBJ2-3): GAGVSQTPSNKVTEKGKYVELRCDPISGHTALYWYRQSLGQGPEFLIYFQGTGAADDSGLPNDRFFAVRPEGSVSTLKIQRTERGDSAVYLCASSLWSTGTPGTDTQYFGPGTRLTVL.